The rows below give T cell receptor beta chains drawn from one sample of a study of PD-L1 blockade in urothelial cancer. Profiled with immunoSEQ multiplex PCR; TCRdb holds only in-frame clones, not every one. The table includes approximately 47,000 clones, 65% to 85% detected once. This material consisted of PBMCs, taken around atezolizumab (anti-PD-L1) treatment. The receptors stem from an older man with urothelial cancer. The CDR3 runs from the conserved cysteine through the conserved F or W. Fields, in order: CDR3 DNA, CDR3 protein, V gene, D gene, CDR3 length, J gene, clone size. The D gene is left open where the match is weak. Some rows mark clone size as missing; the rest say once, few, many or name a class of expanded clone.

cdr3_nt: TGTGCCAGCAGTTCCCTGGACAGTTACTCCTACGAGCAGTACTTC; cdr3_aa: CASSSLDSYSYEQYF; v_call: TRBV28; d_call: .; cdr3_length: 15; j_call: TRBJ2-7; clone_size: .
cdr3_nt: TGCGCCAGCAGCCAAGTTCGAGAGACCCAGTACTTC; cdr3_aa: CASSQVRETQYF; v_call: TRBV4-1; d_call: .; cdr3_length: 12; j_call: TRBJ2-5; clone_size: .
cdr3_nt: TGCGCCAGCAGCTTGGTTTTAGGGGGAGTATCCAATGAGCAGTTCTTC; cdr3_aa: CASSLVLGGVSNEQFF; v_call: TRBV5-1; d_call: .; cdr3_length: 16; j_call: TRBJ2-1; clone_size: .
cdr3_nt: TGTGCCAGTAGTTTGGCAGGGAGGTTGAGAAACATTCAGTACTTC; cdr3_aa: CASSLAGRLRNIQYF; v_call: TRBV19; d_call: .; cdr3_length: 15; j_call: TRBJ2-4; clone_size: .
cdr3_nt: TGTGCCAGCAGCTTAGTGGGCAATTACTACGAGCAGTACTTC; cdr3_aa: CASSLVGNYYEQYF; v_call: TRBV11-2; d_call: .; cdr3_length: 14; j_call: TRBJ2-7; clone_size: .
cdr3_nt: TGTGCCATCAGTGTGGGACTACCCCTTTACGAGCAGTACTTC; cdr3_aa: CAISVGLPLYEQYF; v_call: TRBV10-3; d_call: TRBD2; cdr3_length: 14; j_call: TRBJ2-7; clone_size: .
cdr3_nt: TGTGCCAGCTCCGGACAGGGGGAGACCCAGTACTTC; cdr3_aa: CASSGQGETQYF; v_call: TRBV18; d_call: TRBD1; cdr3_length: 12; j_call: TRBJ2-5; clone_size: once
cdr3_nt: TGTGCCACCAGCAGAGATGTCGTCAGGGCCTACGAGCAGTACTTC; cdr3_aa: CATSRDVVRAYEQYF; v_call: TRBV15; d_call: .; cdr3_length: 15; j_call: TRBJ2-7; clone_size: .
cdr3_nt: TGCGCCAGCAGCTCCAGGCCGGACTATGGCTACACCTTC; cdr3_aa: CASSSRPDYGYTF; v_call: TRBV5-1; d_call: .; cdr3_length: 13; j_call: TRBJ1-2; clone_size: .
cdr3_nt: TGTGCCAGCAAGAGGCCAGCTAACTATGGCTACACCTTC; cdr3_aa: CASKRPANYGYTF; v_call: TRBV19; d_call: .; cdr3_length: 13; j_call: TRBJ1-2; clone_size: .
cdr3_nt: TGTGCCAGCAGCCTGACTAGCGGGAGATTCTACGAGCAGTACTTC; cdr3_aa: CASSLTSGRFYEQYF; v_call: TRBV5-4; d_call: TRBD2; cdr3_length: 15; j_call: TRBJ2-7; clone_size: .
cdr3_nt: TGTGCCTGGGACAGGGCACCCTCTGGAAACACCATATATTTT; cdr3_aa: CAWDRAPSGNTIYF; v_call: TRBV30; d_call: TRBD1; cdr3_length: 14; j_call: TRBJ1-3; clone_size: .
cdr3_nt: TGTGCCAGCAGCACAGGGAGGGGCAATGAGCAGTTCTTC; cdr3_aa: CASSTGRGNEQFF; v_call: TRBV2; d_call: .; cdr3_length: 13; j_call: TRBJ2-1; clone_size: once
cdr3_nt: TGTGCCAGCAGCTTATATAGTATCTACACTGAAGCTTTCTTT; cdr3_aa: CASSLYSIYTEAFF; v_call: TRBV7-9; d_call: .; cdr3_length: 14; j_call: TRBJ1-1; clone_size: few
cdr3_nt: TGCGCCAGCAGTAGGAGCGGGGAGCAGTTCTTC; cdr3_aa: CASSRSGEQFF; v_call: TRBV10-1; d_call: .; cdr3_length: 11; j_call: TRBJ2-1; clone_size: many
cdr3_nt: TGCGCCAGCAGCCTGGGACGGGGGGGTGAAAAACTGTTTTTT; cdr3_aa: CASSLGRGGEKLFF; v_call: TRBV5-1; d_call: .; cdr3_length: 14; j_call: TRBJ1-4; clone_size: .
cdr3_nt: TGTGCCAGCTCTAAGGAACAGGGCCAGTACAATGAGCAGTTCTTC; cdr3_aa: CASSKEQGQYNEQFF; v_call: TRBV2; d_call: .; cdr3_length: 15; j_call: TRBJ2-1; clone_size: .
cdr3_nt: TGTGCCAGCAGCTCTTCCCGGGACAGCAGTTACGAGCAGTACTTC; cdr3_aa: CASSSSRDSSYEQYF; v_call: TRBV5-4; d_call: TRBD1; cdr3_length: 15; j_call: TRBJ2-7; clone_size: .
cdr3_nt: TGCGCCAGCAGCCTCGCAGGGGGTCGGGGCTACACCTTC; cdr3_aa: CASSLAGGRGYTF; v_call: TRBV4-1; d_call: TRBD1; cdr3_length: 13; j_call: TRBJ1-2; clone_size: .
cdr3_nt: TGTGCCAGTAGCCCTCTCACTCGGGGAGATGAGCAGTTCTTC; cdr3_aa: CASSPLTRGDEQFF; v_call: TRBV19; d_call: .; cdr3_length: 14; j_call: TRBJ2-1; clone_size: .
cdr3_nt: TGCGCCAGCAGCCTATTACAGGGTACCCAAGAGACCCAGTACTTC; cdr3_aa: CASSLLQGTQETQYF; v_call: TRBV5-1; d_call: .; cdr3_length: 15; j_call: TRBJ2-5; clone_size: .
cdr3_nt: TGTGCCAGCCGGACATTCGGGACAGGGCTTAACACCGGGGAGCTGTTTTTT; cdr3_aa: CASRTFGTGLNTGELFF; v_call: TRBV6-4; d_call: TRBD1; cdr3_length: 17; j_call: TRBJ2-2; clone_size: .
cdr3_nt: TGTGCCAGCAGCTTAACGACTAGCGGGAGGGTCTATGAGCAGTTCTTC; cdr3_aa: CASSLTTSGRVYEQFF; v_call: TRBV7-9; d_call: TRBD2; cdr3_length: 16; j_call: TRBJ2-1; clone_size: .
cdr3_nt: TGTGCCAGCAGTCTCGAGGGGGGGAGTAATGAAAAACTGTTTTTT; cdr3_aa: CASSLEGGSNEKLFF; v_call: TRBV2; d_call: .; cdr3_length: 15; j_call: TRBJ1-4; clone_size: .
cdr3_nt: TGTGCCAGCCTTGGACAGGGTTTTGCAGATACGCAGTATTTT; cdr3_aa: CASLGQGFADTQYF; v_call: TRBV11-1; d_call: TRBD1; cdr3_length: 14; j_call: TRBJ2-3; clone_size: .
cdr3_nt: TGTGCCAGCAGTTTATCGTTACTAGCGGGAGGCTCCTACGAGCAGTACTTC; cdr3_aa: CASSLSLLAGGSYEQYF; v_call: TRBV27; d_call: TRBD2; cdr3_length: 17; j_call: TRBJ2-7; clone_size: .
cdr3_nt: TGTGCCAGCAGCCAGAGGACTAGCGGGACCTCGAACACCGGGGAGCTGTTTTTT; cdr3_aa: CASSQRTSGTSNTGELFF; v_call: TRBV4-2; d_call: TRBD2; cdr3_length: 18; j_call: TRBJ2-2; clone_size: .
cdr3_nt: TGTGCCAGTGACAGGGGGAGCTCCTACGAGCAGTACTTC; cdr3_aa: CASDRGSSYEQYF; v_call: TRBV28; d_call: TRBD1; cdr3_length: 13; j_call: TRBJ2-7; clone_size: .
cdr3_nt: TGTGCCAGCAGACCGGGACTCCACTACGAGCAGTACTTC; cdr3_aa: CASRPGLHYEQYF; v_call: TRBV6-1; d_call: .; cdr3_length: 13; j_call: TRBJ2-7; clone_size: .
cdr3_nt: TGCAGTCTGGACTGGCTCTACGAGCAGTACTTC; cdr3_aa: CSLDWLYEQYF; v_call: TRBV20-1; d_call: .; cdr3_length: 11; j_call: TRBJ2-7; clone_size: .